Listed below are T cell receptor beta chains from one sample, sequenced in a study of CD8+ T cells in alopecia areata. Here immunoSEQ multiplex PCR was the method, and the copy in TCRdb shows in-frame clones only, minus some. The repertoire has 200,000 to 250,000 clones, under 60% of them found once; the top ten carry approximately 1.4%. Material: CD4+ T cells sorted from blood, obtained at week 4, from a patient treated with tofacitinib. Receptors were obtained from a human donor with alopecia areata. CDR3s include the opening cysteine and the closing phenylalanine or tryptophan. D genes are given only for firm matches. Clone size appears in some rows only: once, few, many, or a class for an expanded clone.

TRBV4-2	NA	TRBJ1-4	NA	CASSQDLQEKLFF	TGTGCCAGCAGCCAAGATCTTCAGGAAAAACTGTTTTTT
TRBV2	NA	TRBJ2-3	NA	CASMGAEDTQYF	TGTGCCAGCATGGGGGCAGAAGATACGCAGTATTTT
TRBV18	TRBD1	TRBJ1-1	NA	CASSPRTGVNTEAFF	TGTGCCAGCTCACCACGCACAGGGGTGAACACTGAAGCTTTCTTT
TRBV7-2	TRBD2	TRBJ2-3	many	CASSSTSSDTQYF	TGTGCCAGCAGCTCGACTAGCTCTGATACGCAGTATTTT
TRBV10-2	TRBD1	TRBJ2-2	few	CASSERGLGGELFF	TGCGCCAGCAGTGAGAGGGGGCTAGGCGGGGAGCTGTTTTTT
TRBV29-1	NA	TRBJ1-1	NA	CSVGSGSGGTEAFF	TGCAGCGTTGGCTCCGGGTCTGGGGGTACTGAAGCTTTCTTT
TRBV2	NA	TRBJ1-5	NA	CASTGVYSNQPQHF	TGTGCCAGCACCGGGGTTTATAGCAATCAGCCCCAGCATTTT
TRBV4-1	NA	TRBJ2-3	NA	CASSLDGVDTQYF	TGCGCCAGCAGCCTCGATGGGGTGGATACGCAGTATTTT
TRBV29-1	NA	TRBJ1-1	NA	CSVRSQLNTEAFF	TGCAGCGTTAGATCACAGCTGAACACTGAAGCTTTCTTT
TRBV27	NA	TRBJ1-4	NA	CASSPSGGLGEKLFF	TGTGCCAGCAGTCCCTCGGGAGGGCTGGGTGAAAAACTGTTTTTT
TRBV29-1	NA	TRBJ1-2	NA	CSAASTGGMGGYTF	TGCAGCGCCGCCAGCACCGGCGGTATGGGTGGCTACACCTTC
TRBV30	NA	TRBJ2-7	NA	CAWSVSGIGEQYF	TGTGCCTGGAGTGTGTCGGGGATTGGTGAGCAGTACTTC
TRBV10-3	TRBD1	TRBJ1-6	NA	CAISGQGPGEPLHF	TGTGCCATCAGTGGACAGGGCCCTGGGGAACCCCTCCACTTT
TRBV2	NA	TRBJ1-1	NA	CASSEEIQGPAFF	TGTGCCAGCAGTGAAGAAATACAGGGCCCAGCTTTCTTT
TRBV10-3	NA	TRBJ1-1	NA	CAISESNGRTEAFF	TGTGCCATCAGTGAGTCGAATGGGCGAACTGAAGCTTTCTTT
TRBV27	NA	TRBJ1-2	NA	CASSQRANYGYTF	TGTGCCAGCAGTCAAAGGGCCAACTATGGCTACACCTTC
TRBV7-8	TRBD2	TRBJ2-1	NA	CASSFGGTVRNEQFF	TGTGCCAGCAGCTTCGGGGGGACTGTGCGCAATGAGCAGTTCTTC
TRBV4-3	NA	TRBJ2-7	NA	CASSQDLSGSYERQYF	TGCGCCAGCAGCCAAGATCTGAGCGGCAGCTACGAGCGGCAGTACTTC
TRBV7-9	TRBD1	TRBJ1-2	few	CASSSPGTGIGYTF	TGTGCCAGCAGCTCCCCCGGGACAGGGATTGGCTACACCTTC
TRBV4-3	NA	TRBJ1-2	NA	CASSQAGTAYGYTF	TGCGCCAGCAGCCAAGCTGGGACGGCCTATGGCTACACCTTC
TRBV4-1	NA	TRBJ1-1	few	CASSQVGRLGRTEAFF	TGCGCCAGCAGCCAAGTAGGAAGGCTGGGGAGGACTGAAGCTTTCTTT
TRBV27	TRBD2	TRBJ2-5	once	CASRDLGGQETQYF	TGTGCCAGCAGAGACCTCGGGGGGCAAGAGACCCAGTACTTC
TRBV29-1	NA	TRBJ1-2	NA	CSVEDSPDTF	TGCAGCGTTGAAGATTCCCCCGACACCTTC
TRBV7-2	NA	TRBJ2-3	NA	CASSLDGASRVNTQYF	TGTGCCAGCAGCTTAGATGGGGCTAGCCGAGTTAATACGCAGTATTTT
TRBV29-1	NA	TRBJ2-7	NA	CSVEGWNRDEQYF	TGCAGCGTTGAAGGATGGAACAGGGACGAGCAGTACTTC
TRBV30	TRBD1	TRBJ1-1	NA	CAWRPPGGGYEAFF	TGTGCCTGGAGACCCCCGGGAGGGGGCTATGAAGCTTTCTTT
TRBV6-5	NA	TRBJ1-2	NA	CASSPSLLWGYTF	TGTGCCAGCAGCCCGTCCCTATTGTGGGGCTACACCTTC
TRBV5-1	NA	TRBJ2-3	NA	CASATDVMGTQYF	TGCGCCAGCGCTACAGATGTGATGGGTACGCAGTATTTT
TRBV29-1	TRBD1	TRBJ1-1	few	CSVRDRGRDTEAFF	TGCAGCGTGCGGGACAGGGGGCGAGACACTGAAGCTTTCTTT
TRBV25-1	NA	TRBJ2-1	NA	CASSRLMGKSYNEQFF	TGTGCCAGCAGTAGGTTGATGGGTAAATCCTACAATGAGCAGTTCTTC
TRBV6-5	NA	TRBJ2-4	few	CASSEVAKNIQYF	TGTGCCAGCTCCGAGGTAGCCAAAAACATTCAGTACTTC
TRBV11-2	NA	TRBJ2-5	few	CASSVGGETQYF	TGTGCCAGCAGCGTAGGCGGGGAGACCCAGTACTTC
TRBV2	NA	TRBJ2-7	NA	CASSEGYTEQYF	TGTGCCAGCAGTGAGGGTTATACCGAGCAGTACTTC
TRBV4-3	NA	TRBJ2-7	once	CASSQDVAGEQYF	TGCGCCAGCAGCCAAGATGTAGCAGGCGAGCAGTACTTC
TRBV29-1	NA	TRBJ1-5	NA	CSVVWGVNQPQHF	TGCAGCGTTGTGTGGGGGGTCAATCAGCCCCAGCATTTT
TRBV29-1	TRBD1	TRBJ2-5	NA	CSVARDSQQETQYF	TGCAGCGTCGCACGGGACAGCCAACAAGAGACCCAGTACTTC
TRBV15	NA	TRBJ2-7	NA	CATSRTDSYEQYF	TGTGCCACCAGCAGAACAGACTCCTACGAGCAGTACTTC
TRBV29-1	NA	TRBJ1-1	NA	CSAGGLMNTEAFF	TGCAGCGCTGGAGGCCTCATGAACACTGAAGCTTTCTTT
TRBV5-1	NA	TRBJ2-7	NA	CASSLGTEEQYF	TGCGCCAGCAGCTTGGGAACAGAAGAGCAGTACTTC
TRBV7-2	NA	TRBJ1-1	NA	CASSLGVEDTEAFF	TGTGCCAGCAGCTTAGGGGTGGAGGACACTGAAGCTTTCTTT
TRBV30	NA	TRBJ2-7	few	CAWSRLVDEQYF	TGTGCCTGGAGCAGACTAGTTGACGAGCAGTACTTC
TRBV30	TRBD1	TRBJ1-6	NA	CAWSSGGNFRLHF	TGTGCCTGGAGTTCAGGGGGCAATTTTAGACTCCACTTT
TRBV11-3	NA	TRBJ1-1	few	CASSPRVGSTEAFF	TGTGCCAGCAGCCCCAGGGTTGGCAGCACTGAAGCTTTCTTT
TRBV10-3	NA	TRBJ2-6	NA	CAIRPSIGAPGANVLTF	TGTGCCATCCGGCCGAGTATAGGGGCGCCTGGGGCCAACGTCCTGACTTTC
TRBV4-3	TRBD2	TRBJ2-2	few	CASSQERGSGGLNTGELFF	TGCGCCAGCAGCCAAGAACGAGGTAGCGGGGGTCTCAACACCGGGGAGCTGTTTTTT
TRBV10-3	NA	TRBJ1-1	few	CAIRADSTNTEAFF	TGTGCCATCAGGGCAGACAGCACAAACACTGAAGCTTTCTTT
TRBV4-3	TRBD1	TRBJ1-1	few	CASSHKQGRGSEAFF	TGCGCCAGCAGCCACAAACAGGGGAGAGGCTCTGAAGCTTTCTTT
TRBV2	TRBD1	TRBJ2-7	NA	CASSRAGTGGVSEQYF	TGTGCCAGCAGCCGGGCCGGGACAGGAGGTGTTAGCGAGCAGTACTTC
TRBV29-1	NA	TRBJ2-1	few	CSVEPGSSYNEQFF	TGCAGCGTTGAGCCGGGTAGCTCCTACAATGAGCAGTTCTTC
TRBV29-1	TRBD1	TRBJ1-2	NA	CSVVGTGFYGYTF	TGCAGCGTTGTTGGGACAGGGTTCTATGGCTACACCTTC
TRBV29-1	TRBD2	TRBJ2-3	few	CSVEFLLAGGPVTDTQYF	TGCAGCGTTGAGTTTCTCCTAGCGGGGGGGCCTGTCACAGATACGCAGTATTTT
TRBV7-9	NA	TRBJ2-1	NA	CASSILLGTTLSSYNEQFF	TGTGCCAGCAGCATCCTGCTCGGGACGACACTTAGCTCCTACAATGAGCAGTTCTTC
TRBV19	TRBD1	TRBJ2-4	NA	CASRDRGKNIQYF	TGTGCCAGTAGGGACAGGGGAAAAAACATTCAGTACTTC
TRBV6-5	NA	TRBJ1-2	NA	CASRRDTYGYTF	TGTGCCAGCAGACGGGACACCTATGGCTACACCTTC
TRBV10-3	TRBD1	TRBJ2-2	NA	CAISEGTVTGELFF	TGTGCCATCAGTGAGGGGACAGTCACCGGGGAGCTGTTTTTT